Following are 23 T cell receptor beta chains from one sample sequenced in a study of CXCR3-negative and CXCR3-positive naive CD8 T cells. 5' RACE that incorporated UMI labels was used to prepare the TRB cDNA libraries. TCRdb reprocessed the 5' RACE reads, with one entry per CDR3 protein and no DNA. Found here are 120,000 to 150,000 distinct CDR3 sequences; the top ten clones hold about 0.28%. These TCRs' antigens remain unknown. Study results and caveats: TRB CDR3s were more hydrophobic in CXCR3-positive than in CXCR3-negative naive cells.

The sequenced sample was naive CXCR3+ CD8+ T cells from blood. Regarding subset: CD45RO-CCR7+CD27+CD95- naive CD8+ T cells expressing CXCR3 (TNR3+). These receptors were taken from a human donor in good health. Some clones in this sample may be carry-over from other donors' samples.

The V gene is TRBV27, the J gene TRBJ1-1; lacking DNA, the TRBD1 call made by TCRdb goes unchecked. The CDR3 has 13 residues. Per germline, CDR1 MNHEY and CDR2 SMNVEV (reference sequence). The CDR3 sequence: CASSPQGWTEAFF.

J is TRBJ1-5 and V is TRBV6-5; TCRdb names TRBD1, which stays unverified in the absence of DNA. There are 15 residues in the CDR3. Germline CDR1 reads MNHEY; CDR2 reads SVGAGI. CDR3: CASSTRDGANQPQHF.

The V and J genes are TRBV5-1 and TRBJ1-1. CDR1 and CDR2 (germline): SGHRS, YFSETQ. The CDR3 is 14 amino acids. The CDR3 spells CASSLVEGSTEAFF.

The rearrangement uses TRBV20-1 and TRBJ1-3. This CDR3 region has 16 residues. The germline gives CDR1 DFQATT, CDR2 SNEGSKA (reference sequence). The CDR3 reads CSARVSGFEYGNTIYF.

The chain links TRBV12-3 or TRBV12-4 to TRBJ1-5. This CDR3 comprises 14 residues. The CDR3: CASSTTGINQPQHF.

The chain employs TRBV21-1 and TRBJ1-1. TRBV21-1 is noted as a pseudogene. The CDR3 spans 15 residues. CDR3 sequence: CVSSKVGGVSTEAFF.

The chain's CDR3 is CAWSVLGGGTEAFF. V gene TRBV30 combines with J gene TRBJ1-1; TCRdb selects TRBD1, and the lack of DNA leaves this call unchecked. Germline CDR1 GTSNPN, CDR2 SVGIG (reference sequence). This CDR3 is built from 14 residues.

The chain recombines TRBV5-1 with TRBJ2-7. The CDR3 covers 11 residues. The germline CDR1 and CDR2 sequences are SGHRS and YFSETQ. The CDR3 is CASRDAAEQYF.

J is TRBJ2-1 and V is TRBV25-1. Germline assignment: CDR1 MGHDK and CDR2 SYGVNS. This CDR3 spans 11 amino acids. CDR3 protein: CANSEYWEQFF.

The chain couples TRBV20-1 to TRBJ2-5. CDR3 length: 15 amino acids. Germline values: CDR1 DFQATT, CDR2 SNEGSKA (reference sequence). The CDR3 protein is CSARVMTDRQETQYF.

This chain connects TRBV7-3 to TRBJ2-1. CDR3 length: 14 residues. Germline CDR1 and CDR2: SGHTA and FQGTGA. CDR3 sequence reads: CASSLPGSYNEQFF.

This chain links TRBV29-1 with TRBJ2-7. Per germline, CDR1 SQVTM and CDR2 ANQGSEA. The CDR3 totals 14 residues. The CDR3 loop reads CSVEVGSETHEQYF.

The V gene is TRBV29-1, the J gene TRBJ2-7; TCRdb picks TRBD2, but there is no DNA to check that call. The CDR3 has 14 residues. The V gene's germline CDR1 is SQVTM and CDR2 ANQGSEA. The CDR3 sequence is CSHTSGFGSYEQYF.

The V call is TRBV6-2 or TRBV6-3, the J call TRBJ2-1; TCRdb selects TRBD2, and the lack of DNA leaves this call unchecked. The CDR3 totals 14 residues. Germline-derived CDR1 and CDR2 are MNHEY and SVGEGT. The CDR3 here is CASSYGLAGAEQFF.

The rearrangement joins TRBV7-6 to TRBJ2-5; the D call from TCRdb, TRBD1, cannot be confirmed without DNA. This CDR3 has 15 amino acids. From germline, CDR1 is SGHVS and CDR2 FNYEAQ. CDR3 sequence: CASSPRPGIQESQYF.

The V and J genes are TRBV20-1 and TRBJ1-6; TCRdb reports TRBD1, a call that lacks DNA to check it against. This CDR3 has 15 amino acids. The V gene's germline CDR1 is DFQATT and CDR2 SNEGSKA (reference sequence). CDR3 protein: CSASGTGSDNSPLHF.

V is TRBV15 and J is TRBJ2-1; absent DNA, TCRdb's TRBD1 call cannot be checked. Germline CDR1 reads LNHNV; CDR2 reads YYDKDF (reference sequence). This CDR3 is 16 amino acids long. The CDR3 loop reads CATSTTGTGLYNEQFF.

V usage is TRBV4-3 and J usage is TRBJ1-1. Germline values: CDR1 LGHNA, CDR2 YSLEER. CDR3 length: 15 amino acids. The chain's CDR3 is CASSQDRGANTEAFF.

This CDR3 is CASSQDRGSNEQFF. The chain recombines TRBV4-1 with TRBJ2-1. CDR3 size: 14 residues. The germline V gene encodes CDR1 MGHRA and CDR2 YSYEKL.

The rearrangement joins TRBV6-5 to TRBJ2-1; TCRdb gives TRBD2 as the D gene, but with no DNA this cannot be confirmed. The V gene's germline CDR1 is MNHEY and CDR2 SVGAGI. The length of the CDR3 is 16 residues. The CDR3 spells CASSYSTSVAGNEQFF.

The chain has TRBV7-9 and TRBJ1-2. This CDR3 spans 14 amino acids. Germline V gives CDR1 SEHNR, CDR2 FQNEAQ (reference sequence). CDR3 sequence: CASSLVPGRDGYTF.

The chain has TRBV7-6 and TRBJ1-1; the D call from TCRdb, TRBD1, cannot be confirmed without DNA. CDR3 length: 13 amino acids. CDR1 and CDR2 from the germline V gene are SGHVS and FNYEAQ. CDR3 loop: CASSLGQGAEAFF.

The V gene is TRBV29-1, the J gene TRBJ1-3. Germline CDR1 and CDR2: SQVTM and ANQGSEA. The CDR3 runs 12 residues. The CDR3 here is CSVAISGNTIYF. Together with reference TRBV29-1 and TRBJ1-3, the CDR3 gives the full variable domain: SAVISQKPSRDICQRGTSLTIQCQVDSQVTMMFWYRQQPGQSLTLIATANQGSEATYESGFVIDKFPISRPNLTFSTLTVSNMSPEDSSIYLCSVAISGNTIYFGEGSWLTVV.